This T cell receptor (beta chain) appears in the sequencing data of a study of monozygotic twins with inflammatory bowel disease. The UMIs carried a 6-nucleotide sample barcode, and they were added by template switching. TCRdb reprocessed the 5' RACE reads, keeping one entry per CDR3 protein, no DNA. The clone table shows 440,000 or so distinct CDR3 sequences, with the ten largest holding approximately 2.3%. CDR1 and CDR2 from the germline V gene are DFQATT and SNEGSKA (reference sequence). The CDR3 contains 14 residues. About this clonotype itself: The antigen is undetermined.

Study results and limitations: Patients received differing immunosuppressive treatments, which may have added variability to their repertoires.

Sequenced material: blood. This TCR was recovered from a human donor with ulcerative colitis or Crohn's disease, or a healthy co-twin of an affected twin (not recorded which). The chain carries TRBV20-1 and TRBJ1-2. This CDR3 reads CSARSGLANYGYTF.